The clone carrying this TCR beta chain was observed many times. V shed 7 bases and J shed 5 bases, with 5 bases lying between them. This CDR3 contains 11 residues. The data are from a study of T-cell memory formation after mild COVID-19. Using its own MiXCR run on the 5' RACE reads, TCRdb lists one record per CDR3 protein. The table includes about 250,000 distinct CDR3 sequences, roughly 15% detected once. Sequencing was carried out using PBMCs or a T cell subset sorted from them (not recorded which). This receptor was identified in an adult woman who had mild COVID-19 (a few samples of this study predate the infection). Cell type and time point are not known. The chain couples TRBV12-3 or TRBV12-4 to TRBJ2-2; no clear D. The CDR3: CASTYTGELFF. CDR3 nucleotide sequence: TGTGCCAGCACCTATACCGGGGAGCTGTTTTTT.